One sample yielded the 20 T cell receptor beta chains listed below, sequenced in a study of regulatory T cells in long-lasting Graves disease. Through Arm-PCR of CDR3 regions and iRepertoire HTBI primers, TCR beta libraries were built. TCRdb re-called the multiplex PCR reads with MiXCR, one entry per CDR3 protein. The table has about 430,000 distinct CDR3 sequences, under 25% seen once. Stated time point: persistent/refractory GD, antithyroid drugs over 5 years with positive TRAb. PBMC-extracted RNA yielded the TCR library. Sequencing was performed on peripheral blood mononuclear cells (PBMCs), taken when the disease was refractory, from a patient treated with antithyroid drugs. The origin of the receptors is a female donor with Graves disease.

This clonotype occurred many times. This chain connects TRBV12-3 or TRBV12-4 to TRBJ2-2, with a weak D call TRBD2 (6 bases). The CDR3 loop spans 14 amino acids. V was pared by 6 bases and J by 3 bases, with 11 bases between. The CDR3: CASSAGPDTGELFF. CDR3 sequence (DNA): TGTGCCAGCAGCGCGGGACCGGACACCGGGGAGCTGTTTTTT.

In its sample, this clonotype was seen a few times. This chain connects TRBV15 to TRBJ1-5, with D hard to call. The V end was cut by 0 bases, the J end by 7 bases, with 7 bases between. CDR1 is LNHNV and CDR2 is YYDKDF in the germline V gene (reference sequence). The CDR3 has 13 residues. The CDR3 DNA reads TGTGCCACCAGCAGAGATGTCGTCCAGCCCCAGCATTTT. Its translation is CATSRDVVQPQHF.

This clonotype was detected many times. The chain recombines TRBV28 with TRBJ2-2; the D gene is possibly TRBD2 (7 bases). V shed 5 bases and J shed 1 base, with 14 bases lying between them. Germline V lookup: CDR1 MDHEN, CDR2 SYDVKM. This CDR3 comprises 16 residues. CDR3 loop: CASSPRGAMNTGELFF. DNA of the CDR3: TGTGCCAGCAGTCCCCGGGGGGCGATGAACACCGGGGAGCTGTTTTTT.

The chain is built from TRBV7-9 and TRBJ1-1; 7 positions match TRBD1. The CDR3 has 18 residues. Looked up from germline, CDR1 is SEHNR and CDR2 is FQNEAQ (reference sequence). V lost 1 base to trimming and J lost 3 bases; unmatched junction nucleotides: 14. As DNA, the CDR3 is TGTGCCAGCAGCTTAGTCGCGGGGTTGGGTCAGGGGGACACTGAAGCTTTCTTT. This encodes CASSLVAGLGQGDTEAFF.

V is TRBV11-2 and J is TRBJ2-3, with no clear D. Per germline, CDR1 SGHAT and CDR2 FQNNGV. CDR3 length: 16 residues. The V end was cut by 1 base, the J end by 1 base, with 12 bases between. The CDR3 is CASSLGSGPGTDTQYF. CDR3 bases: TGTGCCAGCAGCTTAGGGTCGGGCCCTGGCACAGATACGCAGTATTTT. The whole variable domain, remainder taken from reference TRBV11-2 and TRBJ2-3, is EAGVAQSPRYKIIEKRQSVAFWCNPISGHATLYWYQQILGQGPKLLIQFQNNGVVDDSQLPKDRFSAERLKGVDSTLKIQPAKLEDSAVYLCASSLGSGPGTDTQYFGPGTRLTVL.

This rearrangement joins TRBV4-1 to TRBJ2-7; D tentatively reads TRBD1 or TRBD2 (5 bases each). Trimming left V 6 bases short and J 6 bases short, with 12 bases between. CDR3 length: 12 amino acids. CDR1 is MGHRA and CDR2 is YSYEKL in the germline V gene. The CDR3 reads CASREGMGEQYF. The DNA for the CDR3 is TGCGCCAGCAGAGAGGGGATGGGCGAGCAGTACTTC.

This clonotype occurred many times. V and J are TRBV12-3 or TRBV12-4 and TRBJ1-4; D not resolved. The CDR3 is made up of 13 amino acids. V was cut by 3 bases and J by 4 bases, with 6 bases left in between. The CDR3 DNA follows: TGTGCCAGCAGTTTTTCCCTTAATGAAAAACTGTTTTTT. This sequence encodes CASSFSLNEKLFF.

This clonotype occurred many times. This rearrangement joins TRBV7-2 to TRBJ1-4; D ambiguous. CDR1 is SGHTA and CDR2 is FQGNSA in the germline V gene. The CDR3 sequence is 14 residues long. V was trimmed by 3 bases and J by 8 bases, leaving 13 bases between them. CDR3 sequence reads: CASSLPTDGEKLFF. CDR3 nucleotides: TGTGCCAGCAGCTTGCCCACCGACGGGGAAAAACTGTTTTTT.

Concerning this clonotype itself: At one boundary the junction diverges from the germline segment, which might be a read error. The chain uses TRBV10-2 and TRBJ2-7, with TRBD2 matching over 14 bases. The CDR3 is 13 amino acids. Germline CDR1 reads WSHSY; CDR2 reads SAAADI. This chain's CDR3 is CASSEPGLAGAHF. The CDR3 DNA reads TGCGCCAGCAGTGAACCGGGACTAGCGGGAGCCCACTTC.

To note about this clonotype: Here the CDR3 omits its conserved ending phenylalanine or tryptophan, so a read error is the likely source. The gene calls are TRBV5-1 and TRBJ2-2; 8 nucleotides line up with TRBD1. Looked up from germline, CDR1 is SGHRS and CDR2 is YFSETQ. This CDR3 has 16 residues. With 4 bases clipped from V and 1 base from J, the junction kept 6 bases outside the gene matches. DNA for the CDR3: TGCGCCAGCAGCGCGACAGGGGTGGGGAACACCGGGGAGCTGTTTATT. This translates into CASSATGVGNTGELFI.

This clonotype was counted at least ten times. The chain carries TRBV6-5 and TRBJ2-7; D gene uncertain. Looked up from germline, CDR1 is MNHEY and CDR2 is SVGAGI. This CDR3 comprises 14 residues. With 0 bases removed from V and 3 bases from J, the gap between germline ends came to 9 bases. In nucleotides, the CDR3 is TGTGCCAGCAGTTACTCGACGGCGTTCTACGAGCAGTACTTC. This codes for CASSYSTAFYEQYF.

The chain employs TRBV19 and TRBJ2-7; a possible D gene is TRBD2 (5 bases). CDR1 LNHDA and CDR2 SQIVND come from the germline V gene (reference sequence). V was trimmed by 6 bases and J by 3 bases, leaving 12 bases between them. CDR3 length: 13 residues. CDR3 in DNA: TGTGCCAGTAGCTGGACTGGAAACTACGAGCAGTACTTC. It is translated as CASSWTGNYEQYF.

In its sample, this clonotype was seen many times. The CDR3 coding sequence is TGTGCCAGCAGTTCAGGACAGGGGGGAAAACTGTTTTTT. Amino acid sequence: CASSSGQGGKLFF. The rearrangement joins TRBV28 to TRBJ1-4, with 10 bases aligning to TRBD1. Germline-derived CDR1 and CDR2 are MDHEN and SYDVKM. This CDR3 is built from 13 residues. J was trimmed by 10 bases and V by 4 bases; bases with no gene match: 3.

This clonotype was detected many times. The V and J genes are TRBV7-9 and TRBJ2-7, with 8 bases that match TRBD2. Germline V gene data show CDR1 as SEHNR and CDR2 as FQNEAQ (reference sequence). This CDR3 has 16 residues. V trimming: 1 base; J trimming: 0 bases; junction bases outside the gene matches: 5. This CDR3 is CASSLEAGRGSYEQYF. Written as DNA, the CDR3 is TGTGCCAGCAGCTTAGAAGCCGGGAGGGGCTCCTACGAGCAGTACTTC.

This clonotype was seen many times. The chain joins TRBV28 to TRBJ2-7, with 8 bases that match TRBD1. The CDR3 covers 14 residues. CDR1 is MDHEN and CDR2 is SYDVKM in the germline V gene. Losses at the gene ends were 5 bases for V and 1 base for J; bases not matched to a gene: 4. The CDR3 sequence: CASSNRQGSYEQYF. CDR3 bases: TGTGCCAGCAGTAACCGACAGGGGTCCTACGAGCAGTACTTC. Full variable domain (outside the CDR3, taken from reference TRBV28 and TRBJ2-7): DVKVTQSSRYLVKRTGEKVFLECVQDMDHENMFWYRQDPGLGLRLIYFSYDVKMKEKGDIPEGYSVSREKKERFSLILESASTNQTSMYLCASSNRQGSYEQYFGPGTRLTVT.

The chain uses TRBV2 and TRBJ2-7; 7 nucleotides align to TRBD1. Germline CDR1 SNHLY, CDR2 FYNNEI. V was pared by 1 base and J by 4 bases, with 7 bases of the junction left unmatched. The CDR3 consists of 15 residues. CDR3 protein: CASSEGQGSWYEQYF. Here the CDR3 DNA reads TGTGCCAGCAGTGAAGGACAGGGTTCATGGTACGAGCAGTACTTC.

Concerning this clonotype: A much larger clone is a single base away; this may be a read error. The chain couples TRBV28 to TRBJ2-7, with 11 nucleotides matching TRBD2. CDR3 size: 15 residues. Germline V lookup: CDR1 MDHEN, CDR2 SYDVKM. The CDR3 protein is CASSGPGLAVYEQHF. In nucleotides, the CDR3 is TGTGCCAGCAGTGGACCGGGACTAGCGGTCTACGAGCAGCACTTC. Combining the CDR3 with reference TRBV28 and TRBJ2-7 gives the whole variable domain DVKVTQSSRYLVKRTGEKVFLECVQDMDHENMFWYRQDPGLGLRLIYFSYDVKMKEKGDIPEGYSVSREKKERFSLILESASTNQTSMYLCASSGPGLAVYEQHFGPGTRLTVT.

This clonotype was seen many times. The chain combines TRBV5-1 with TRBJ1-1; 9 bases fit TRBD1. Trimming removed 6 bases from V and 6 bases from J; junction bases left unmatched: 6. The germline V gene has CDR1 SGHRS and CDR2 YFSETQ. The CDR3 has 13 residues. The CDR3 sequence is CASTVDRGPEAFF. The CDR3 coding sequence is TGCGCCAGCACCGTGGACAGGGGACCTGAAGCTTTCTTT.

This clonotype came up many times. The chain is built from TRBV6-5 and TRBJ1-2; D is ambiguous. The length of the CDR3 is 13 residues. The germline V gene has CDR1 MNHEY and CDR2 SVGAGI. The V gene lost 4 bases and the J gene lost 0 bases, with 6 bases spanning the gap. CDR3 residues: CASSSPSNYGYTF. In DNA form, the CDR3 reads TGTGCCAGCAGTTCCCCATCTAACTATGGCTACACCTTC.

There are a few counts of this clonotype. V is TRBV25-1 and J is TRBJ2-7, with D possibly being TRBD2 (5 bases). Trimming took 1 base from V and 7 from J, leaving 14 bases between them. The CDR3 runs 14 residues. Germline CDR1 reads MGHDK; CDR2 reads SYGVNS. The CDR3 spells CASSESEALWEQYF. CDR3 nucleotides: TGTGCCAGCAGTGAATCGGAGGCACTCTGGGAGCAGTACTTC.